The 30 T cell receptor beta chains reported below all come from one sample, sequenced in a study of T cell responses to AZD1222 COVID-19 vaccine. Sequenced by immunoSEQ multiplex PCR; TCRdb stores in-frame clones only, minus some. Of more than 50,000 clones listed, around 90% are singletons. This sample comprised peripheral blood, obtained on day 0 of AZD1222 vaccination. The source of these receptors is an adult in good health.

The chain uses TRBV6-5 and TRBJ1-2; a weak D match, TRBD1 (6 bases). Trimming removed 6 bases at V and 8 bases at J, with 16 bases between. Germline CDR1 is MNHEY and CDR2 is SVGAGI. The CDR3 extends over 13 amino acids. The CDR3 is CASSRRDIGGYTF. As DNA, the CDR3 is TGTGCCAGCAGCCGCCGGGACATCGGAGGCTACACCTTC.

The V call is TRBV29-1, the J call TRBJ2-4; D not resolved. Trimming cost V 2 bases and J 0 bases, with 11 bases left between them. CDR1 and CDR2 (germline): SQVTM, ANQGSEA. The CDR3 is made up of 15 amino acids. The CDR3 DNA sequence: TGCAGCGTTGAACTTGCCGCCAGAGCCAAAAACATTCAGTACTTC. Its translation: CSVELAARAKNIQYF. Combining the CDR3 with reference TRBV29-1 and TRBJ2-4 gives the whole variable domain SAVISQKPSRDICQRGTSLTIQCQVDSQVTMMFWYRQQPGQSLTLIATANQGSEATYESGFVIDKFPISRPNLTFSTLTVSNMSPEDSSIYLCSVELAARAKNIQYFGAGTRLSVL.

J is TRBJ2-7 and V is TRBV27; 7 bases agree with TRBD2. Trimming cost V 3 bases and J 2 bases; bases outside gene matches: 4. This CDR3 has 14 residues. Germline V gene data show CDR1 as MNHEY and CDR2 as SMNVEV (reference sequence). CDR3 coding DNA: TGTGCCAGCAGTTTTAAAGGACTAGCCTACGAGCAGTACTTC. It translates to CASSFKGLAYEQYF.

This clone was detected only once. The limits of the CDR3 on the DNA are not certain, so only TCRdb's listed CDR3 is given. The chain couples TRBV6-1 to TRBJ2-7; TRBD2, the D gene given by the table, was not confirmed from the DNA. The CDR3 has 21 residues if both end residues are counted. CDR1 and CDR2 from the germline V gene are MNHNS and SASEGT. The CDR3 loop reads CASSKGFFGSQRLASSYEQYF.

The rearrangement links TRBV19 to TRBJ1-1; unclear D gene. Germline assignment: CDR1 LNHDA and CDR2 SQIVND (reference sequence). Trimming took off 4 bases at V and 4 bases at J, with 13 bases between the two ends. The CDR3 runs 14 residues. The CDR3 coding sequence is TGTGCCAGTAGTAGCACTCATCCAGGCACTGAAGCTTTCTTT. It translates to CASSSTHPGTEAFF.

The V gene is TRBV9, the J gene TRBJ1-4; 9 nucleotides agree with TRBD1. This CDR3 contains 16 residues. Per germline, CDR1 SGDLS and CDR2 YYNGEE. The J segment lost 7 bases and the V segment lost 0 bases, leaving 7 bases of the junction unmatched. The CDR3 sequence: CASSVGGRDRAEKLFF. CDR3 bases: TGTGCCAGCAGCGTAGGGGGAAGGGACAGGGCTGAAAAACTGTTTTTT.

DNA for the CDR3: TGTGCCAGCAGGGGCCTGGTAGGAGAGACCCAGTACTTC. Translation: CASRGLVGETQYF. The rearrangement links TRBV2 to TRBJ2-5; no clear D. V was shortened by 6 bases and J by 4 bases, with 12 bases between the two germline ends. CDR1 is SNHLY, CDR2 FYNNEI, per germline. CDR3 size: 13 residues.

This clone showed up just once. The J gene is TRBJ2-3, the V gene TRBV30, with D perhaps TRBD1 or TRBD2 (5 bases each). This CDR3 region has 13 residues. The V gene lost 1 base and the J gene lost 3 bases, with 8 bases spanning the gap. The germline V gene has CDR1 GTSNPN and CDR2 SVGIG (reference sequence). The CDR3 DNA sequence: TGTGCCTGGAGTGAGGGGAGTACAGATACGCAGTATTTT. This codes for CAWSEGSTDTQYF.

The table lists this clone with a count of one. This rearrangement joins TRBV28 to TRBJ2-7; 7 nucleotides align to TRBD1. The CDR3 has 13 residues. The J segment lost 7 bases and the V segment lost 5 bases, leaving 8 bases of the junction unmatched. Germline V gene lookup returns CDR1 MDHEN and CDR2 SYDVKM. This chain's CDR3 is CASSPGTVLEQYF. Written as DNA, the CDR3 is TGTGCCAGCAGTCCCGGGACAGTTTTGGAGCAGTACTTC.

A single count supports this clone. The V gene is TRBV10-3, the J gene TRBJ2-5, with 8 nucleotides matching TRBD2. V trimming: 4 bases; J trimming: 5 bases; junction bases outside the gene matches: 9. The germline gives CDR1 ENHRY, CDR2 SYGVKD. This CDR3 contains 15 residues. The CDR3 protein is CAISVPGLVSETQYF. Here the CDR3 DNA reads TGTGCCATCAGTGTCCCGGGACTAGTCTCGGAGACCCAGTACTTC.

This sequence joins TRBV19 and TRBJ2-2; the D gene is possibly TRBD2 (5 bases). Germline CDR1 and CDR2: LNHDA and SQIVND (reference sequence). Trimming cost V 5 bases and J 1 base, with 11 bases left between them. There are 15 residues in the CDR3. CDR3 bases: TGTGCCAGTAGTGGGCTAGCCCTGAACACCGGGGAGCTGTTTTTT. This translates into CASSGLALNTGELFF.

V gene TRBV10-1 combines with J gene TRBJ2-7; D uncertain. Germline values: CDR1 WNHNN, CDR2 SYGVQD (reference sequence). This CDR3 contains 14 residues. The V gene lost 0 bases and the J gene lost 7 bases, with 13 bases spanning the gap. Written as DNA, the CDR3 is TGCGCCAGCAGTGAGTCTCCTCAGGTGGGAGAGCAGTACTTC. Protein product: CASSESPQVGEQYF.

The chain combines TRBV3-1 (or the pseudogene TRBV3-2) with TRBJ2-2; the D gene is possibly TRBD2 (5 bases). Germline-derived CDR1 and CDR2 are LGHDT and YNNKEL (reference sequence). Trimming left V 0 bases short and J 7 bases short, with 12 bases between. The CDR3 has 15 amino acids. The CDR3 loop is CASSQDRVGGGELFF. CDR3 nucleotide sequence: TGTGCCAGCAGCCAAGATCGGGTTGGAGGCGGGGAGCTGTTTTTT.

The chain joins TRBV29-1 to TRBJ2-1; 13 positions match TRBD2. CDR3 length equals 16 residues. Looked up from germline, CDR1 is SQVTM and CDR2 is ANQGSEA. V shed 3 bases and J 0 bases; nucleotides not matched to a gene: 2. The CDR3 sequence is CSVEGLAGSSYNEQFF. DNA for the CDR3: TGCAGCGTTGAGGGACTAGCGGGAAGCTCCTACAATGAGCAGTTCTTC.

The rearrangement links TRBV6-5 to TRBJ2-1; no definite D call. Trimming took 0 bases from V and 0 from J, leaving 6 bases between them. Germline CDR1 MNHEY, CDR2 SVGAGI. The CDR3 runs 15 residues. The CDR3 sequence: CASSYSGNSYNEQFF. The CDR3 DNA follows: TGTGCCAGCAGTTACTCCGGAAACTCCTACAATGAGCAGTTCTTC.

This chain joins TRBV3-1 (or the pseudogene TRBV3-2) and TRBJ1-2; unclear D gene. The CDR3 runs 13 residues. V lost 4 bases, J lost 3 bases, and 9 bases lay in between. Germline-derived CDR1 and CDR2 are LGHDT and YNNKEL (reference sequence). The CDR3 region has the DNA TGTGCCAGCAGCCCAGGCTTTCACTATGGCTACACCTTC. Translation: CASSPGFHYGYTF.

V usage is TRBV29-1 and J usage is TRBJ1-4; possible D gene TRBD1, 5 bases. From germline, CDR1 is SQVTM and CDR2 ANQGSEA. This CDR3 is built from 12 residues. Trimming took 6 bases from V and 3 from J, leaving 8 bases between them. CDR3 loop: CSVGVPNEKLFF. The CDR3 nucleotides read TGCAGCGTGGGGGTACCTAATGAAAAACTGTTTTTT.

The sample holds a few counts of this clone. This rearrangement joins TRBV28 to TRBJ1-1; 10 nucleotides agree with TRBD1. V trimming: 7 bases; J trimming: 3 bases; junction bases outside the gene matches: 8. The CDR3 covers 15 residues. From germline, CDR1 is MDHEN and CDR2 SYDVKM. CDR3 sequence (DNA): TGTGCCAGCAAACCTCCGGGACAGGGGCACACTGAAGCTTTCTTT. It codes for CASKPPGQGHTEAFF.

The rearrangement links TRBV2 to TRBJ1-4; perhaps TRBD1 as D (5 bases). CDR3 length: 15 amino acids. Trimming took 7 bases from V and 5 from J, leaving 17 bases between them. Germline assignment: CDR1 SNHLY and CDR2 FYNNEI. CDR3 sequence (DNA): TGTGCCAGCATCCTAATAGGATCAGGGAATGAAAAACTGTTTTTT. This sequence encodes CASILIGSGNEKLFF.

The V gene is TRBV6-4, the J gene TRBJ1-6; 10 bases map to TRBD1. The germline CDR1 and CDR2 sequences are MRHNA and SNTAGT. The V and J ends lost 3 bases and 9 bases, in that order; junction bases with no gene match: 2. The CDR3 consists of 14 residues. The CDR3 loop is CASSEGQGSSPLHF. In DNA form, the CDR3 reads TGTGCCAGCAGTGAGGGACAGGGGAGTTCACCCCTCCACTTT.

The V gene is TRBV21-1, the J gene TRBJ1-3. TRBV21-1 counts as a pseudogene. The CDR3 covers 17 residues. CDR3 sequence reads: CASSKGIVGGSGNTIYF. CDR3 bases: TGTGCCAGCAGCAAAGGAATAGTTGGCGGGTCTGGAAACACCATATATTTT.

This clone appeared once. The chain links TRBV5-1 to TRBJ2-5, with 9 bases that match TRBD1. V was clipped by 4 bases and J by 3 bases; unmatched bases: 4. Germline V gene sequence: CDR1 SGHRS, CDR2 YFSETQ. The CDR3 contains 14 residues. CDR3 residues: CASSRTGGEETQYF. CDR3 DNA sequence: TGCGCCAGCAGCCGTACAGGGGGCGAAGAGACCCAGTACTTC. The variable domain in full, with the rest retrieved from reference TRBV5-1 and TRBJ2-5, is KAGVTQTPRYLIKTRGQQVTLSCSPISGHRSVSWYQQTPGQGLQFLFEYFSETQRNKGNFPGRFSGRQFSNSRSEMNVSTLELGDSALYLCASSRTGGEETQYFGPGTRLLVL.

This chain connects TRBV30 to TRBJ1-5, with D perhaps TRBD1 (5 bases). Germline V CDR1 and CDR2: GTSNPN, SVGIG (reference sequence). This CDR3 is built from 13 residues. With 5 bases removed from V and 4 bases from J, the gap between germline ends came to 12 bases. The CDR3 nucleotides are TGTGCCTGGGCTGCCTGGGGGAATCAGCCCCAGCATTTT. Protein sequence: CAWAAWGNQPQHF. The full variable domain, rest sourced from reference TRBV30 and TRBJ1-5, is SQTIHQWPATLVQPVGSPLSLECTVEGTSNPNLYWYRQAAGRGLQLLFYSVGIGQISSEVPQNLSASRPQDRQFILSSKKLLLSDSGFYLCAWAAWGNQPQHFGDGTRLSIL.

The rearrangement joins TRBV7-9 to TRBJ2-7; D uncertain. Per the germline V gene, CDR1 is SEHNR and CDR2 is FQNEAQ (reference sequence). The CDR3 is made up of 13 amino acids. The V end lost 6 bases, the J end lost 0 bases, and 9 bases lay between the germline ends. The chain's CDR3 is CASRLDRSYEQYF. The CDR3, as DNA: TGTGCCAGCAGATTGGACCGCTCCTACGAGCAGTACTTC.

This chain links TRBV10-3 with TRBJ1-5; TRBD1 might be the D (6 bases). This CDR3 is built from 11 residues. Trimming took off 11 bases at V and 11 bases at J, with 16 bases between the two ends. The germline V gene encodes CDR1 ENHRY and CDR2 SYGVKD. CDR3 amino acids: CASGEPRTQHF. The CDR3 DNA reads TGTGCCTCAGGGGAACCTCGTACCCAGCATTTT.

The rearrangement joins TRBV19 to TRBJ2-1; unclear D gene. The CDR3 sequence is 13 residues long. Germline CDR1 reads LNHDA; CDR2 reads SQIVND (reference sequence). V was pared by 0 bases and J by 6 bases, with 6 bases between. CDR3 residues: CASSIDGPNEQFF. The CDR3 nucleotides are TGTGCCAGTAGTATAGACGGACCCAATGAGCAGTTCTTC.

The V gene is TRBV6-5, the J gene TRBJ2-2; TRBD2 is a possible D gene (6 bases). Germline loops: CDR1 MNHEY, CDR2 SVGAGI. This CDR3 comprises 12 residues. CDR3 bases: TGTGAGTCGCGGGACTTCACCGGGGAGCTGTTTTTT. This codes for CESRDFTGELFF.

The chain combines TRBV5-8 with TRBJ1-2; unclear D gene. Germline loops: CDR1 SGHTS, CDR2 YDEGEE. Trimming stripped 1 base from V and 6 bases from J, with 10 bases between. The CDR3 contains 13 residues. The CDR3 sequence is CASSLLGFHGYTF. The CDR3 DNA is TGTGCCAGCAGCTTGTTAGGGTTCCATGGCTACACCTTC.

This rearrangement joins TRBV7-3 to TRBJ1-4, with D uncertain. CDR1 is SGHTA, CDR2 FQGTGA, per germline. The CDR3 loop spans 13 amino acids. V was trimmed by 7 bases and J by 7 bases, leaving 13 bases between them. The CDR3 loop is CASTHIRGEKLFF. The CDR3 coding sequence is TGTGCCAGCACTCACATCCGAGGTGAAAAACTGTTTTTT.

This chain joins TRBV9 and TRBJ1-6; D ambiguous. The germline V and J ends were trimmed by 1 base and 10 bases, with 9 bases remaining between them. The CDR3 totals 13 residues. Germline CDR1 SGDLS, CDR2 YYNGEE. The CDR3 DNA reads TGTGCCAGCAGCGTATCTTACTCCTCACCCCTCCACTTT. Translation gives CASSVSYSSPLHF.